The 18 T cell receptor beta chains listed next were all sequenced from one sample in a study of cytomegalovirus exposure and HLA in healthy donors (dated by TCRdb to the late 2010s). Library construction relied on the immunoSEQ multiplex PCR assay. For the multiplex PCR, a mixture combining 60 forward primers for TCR Vbeta segments and 13 reverse primers for TCR Jbeta segments was used. Entries here come from immuneACCESS through TCRdb and include only in-frame sequences with V and J called. Some clones fail to appear in such tables; in the studies checked, an unresolved V gene covers under half of the shortfall, and the cause of the remainder is unknown. Recorded for this sample are tens of thousands of clones; 80% of them occurred a single time. The biggest ten clones account for approximately 1% of the sample. The source material was PBMCs. These receptors were collected from a male donor in good health and CMV-seronegative.

The chain is built from TRBV5-1 and TRBJ2-7; 8 bases fit TRBD2. With V trimmed by 2 bases and J by 6 bases, 7 bases remained unmatched. Germline values: CDR1 SGHRS, CDR2 YFSETQ. The CDR3 extends over 14 amino acids. The CDR3 DNA is TGCGCCAGCAGCTTAGGTATGACTAGCGCCGAGCAGTACTTC. Amino acid sequence: CASSLGMTSAEQYF.

This clone was counted between two and nine times. The gene calls are TRBV5-4 and TRBJ2-1; D ambiguous. Germline V gene data show CDR1 as SGHNT and CDR2 as YYREEE (reference sequence). The CDR3 runs to 13 residues. The ends were cut back, 4 bases at V and 0 bases at J, with 5 bases in the middle. The CDR3 nucleotides read TGTGCCAGCAGCGGCGGCTCCTACAATGAGCAGTTCTTC. Protein product: CASSGGSYNEQFF.

The chain carries TRBV19 and TRBJ1-1; no reliable D call. Between the trimmed V and J ends, which lost 6 bases and 6 bases, there was a span of 17 bases. The CDR3 length is 14 residues. The germline CDR1 and CDR2 sequences are LNHDA and SQIVND (reference sequence). Written as DNA, the CDR3 is TGTGCCAGTAGGACGCCAGGATTGATGTCTGAAGCTTTCTTT. Protein sequence: CASRTPGLMSEAFF. Based on the CDR3 plus reference TRBV19 and TRBJ1-1, the full variable domain is DGGITQSPKYLFRKEGQNVTLSCEQNLNHDAMYWYRQDPGQGLRLIYYSQIVNDFQKGDIAEGYSVSREKKESFPLTVTSAQKNPTAFYLCASRTPGLMSEAFFGQGTRLTVV.

The V gene is TRBV29-1, the J gene TRBJ1-2, with a weak D call TRBD1 (6 bases). The V gene lost 4 bases and the J gene lost 6 bases, with 33 bases spanning the gap. Germline V gene sequence: CDR1 SQVTM, CDR2 ANQGSEA. The CDR3 length is 19 residues. The CDR3 DNA reads as TGCAGCGTTGCCGCCGCAGATCGTCCAGGGGCAGGGCCGGTGGATGGCTACACCTTC. The encoded protein is CSVAAADRPGAGPVDGYTF.

This clone has just a few counts. The CDR3 loop is CASAWGMNTEAFF. The CDR3 DNA follows: TGTGCCAGCGCGTGGGGCATGAACACTGAAGCTTTCTTT. The chain is built from TRBV7-9 and TRBJ1-1, with D perhaps TRBD1 (5 bases). The CDR3 length is 13 residues. Trimming removed 8 bases from V and 0 bases from J, with 10 bases in between. Germline-derived CDR1 and CDR2 are SEHNR and FQNEAQ (reference sequence). Full variable domain (remainder filled in from reference TRBV7-9 and TRBJ1-1): DTGVSQNPRHKITKRGQNVTFRCDPISEHNRLYWYRQTLGQGPEFLTYFQNEAQLEKSRLLSDRFSAERPKGSFSTLEIQRTEQGDSAMYLCASAWGMNTEAFFGQGTRLTVV.

This clone was recorded only once. The V and J genes are TRBV9 and TRBJ2-5; D possibly corresponds to TRBD1 (5 bases). Germline V gene sequence: CDR1 SGDLS, CDR2 YYNGEE. V lost 1 base and J 1 base, leaving 11 bases between the germline ends. The CDR3 length is 15 residues. The CDR3 sequence is CASSVTGTCQETQYF. The CDR3 DNA reads TGTGCCAGCAGCGTAACAGGCACCTGCCAAGAGACCCAGTACTTC.

CDR3 bases: TGTGCCAGCAGTCGACAGGGCCAAGAGACCCAGTACTTC. Translating it yields CASSRQGQETQYF. This chain uses TRBV6-5 with TRBJ2-5; 7 nucleotides line up with TRBD1. CDR3 size: 13 residues. Germline trimming cut 5 bases from V and 1 base from J; bases unmatched to any gene: 1. Germline CDR1 is MNHEY and CDR2 is SVGAGI.

The chain combines TRBV7-7 with TRBJ2-2, with TRBD1 matching over 7 bases. This CDR3 has 14 amino acids. The V segment lost 5 bases and the J segment 8 bases; nucleotides outside the gene matches: 8. Per germline, CDR1 SSHAT and CDR2 FNYEAQ (reference sequence). In nucleotides, the CDR3 is TGTGCCAGCAGCCGCGGACAGGCTAATGGGGAGCTGTTTTTT. Translated: CASSRGQANGELFF.

The V call is TRBV9, the J call TRBJ2-7; D is possibly TRBD1 (6 bases). CDR3 size: 14 residues. Germline assignment: CDR1 SGDLS and CDR2 YYNGEE. V was clipped by 4 bases and J by 4 bases, with 15 bases between them. The CDR3 spells CASSSMTGPYEQYF. CDR3 in DNA: TGTGCCAGCAGCTCCATGACAGGCCCATACGAGCAGTACTTC.

The genes are TRBV9 and TRBJ1-1; tentative D call: TRBD1 (5 bases). Trimming removed 3 bases at V and 1 base at J, with 16 bases between. There are 16 residues in the CDR3. Looked up from germline, CDR1 is SGDLS and CDR2 is YYNGEE. CDR3 sequence reads: CASSAVDSFPNTEAFF. The CDR3 DNA reads as TGTGCCAGCAGCGCAGTCGACAGCTTTCCGAACACTGAAGCTTTCTTT.

This chain links TRBV6-5 with TRBJ1-1; 7 bases are a match to TRBD1. Germline V lookup: CDR1 MNHEY, CDR2 SVGAGI. CDR3 size: 15 residues. J gave up 10 bases and V 6 bases, and 17 bases lay outside the gene matches. The CDR3 region is CASSRVTQQGSRAFF. The DNA for the CDR3 is TGTGCCAGCAGCCGAGTAACACAACAGGGGTCGCGAGCTTTCTTT.

The rearrangement links TRBV11-2 to TRBJ2-2; TRBD1 matches at 7 bases. Near its end, the DNA agrees better with TRBJ1-3, so the J call may be wrong. Germline V gives CDR1 SGHAT, CDR2 FQNNGV. The CDR3 sequence is 15 residues long. CDR3 sequence: CASSLGQGTGNTIYF. CDR3 sequence (DNA): TGTGCCAGCAGCTTAGGACAGGGAACTGGAAACACCATATATTTT.

For this clone: The germline gene is not matched at one end of the junction; a read error may be the cause. J is TRBJ1-2 and V is TRBV19; D remains ambiguous. The CDR3 covers 13 residues. Germline lookup yields CDR1 LNHDA and CDR2 SQIVND (reference sequence). The CDR3 here is CASSIGGGYGYPF. The DNA of the CDR3 is TGTGCCAGTAGTATAGGTGGAGGTTATGGCTACCCCTTC.

This rearrangement joins TRBV7-6 to TRBJ2-7, with D maybe TRBD1 (6 bases). The V gene lost 4 bases and the J gene lost 1 base, with 14 bases spanning the gap. This CDR3 is 15 amino acids long. CDR1 and CDR2 from the germline V gene are SGHVS and FNYEAQ. CDR3 in amino acids: CASSSLGASSYEQYF. The CDR3, as DNA: TGTGCCAGCAGCTCTCTGGGGGCATCTTCCTACGAGCAGTACTTC.

This clone has only a few counts. The chain uses TRBV19 and TRBJ1-1; tentatively, D is TRBD1 (5 bases). There are 16 residues in the CDR3. The V and J ends lost 1 base and 5 bases respectively, with 17 bases between them. Germline V gene data show CDR1 as LNHDA and CDR2 as SQIVND (reference sequence). The CDR3 nucleotides read TGTGCCAGTAGTATAGCCGCTTGGGGGGAGAGAACTGAAGCTTTCTTT. Translating gives CASSIAAWGERTEAFF.

The V and J genes are TRBV5-1 and TRBJ1-1, with 7 positions matching TRBD1. CDR1 is SGHRS and CDR2 is YFSETQ in the germline V gene. Trimming cost V 5 bases and J 2 bases; bases outside gene matches: 9. CDR3 length: 15 amino acids. DNA for the CDR3: TGCGCCAGCAGGGACCAGGGGGTGGGAAACACTGAAGCTTTCTTT. Translated: CASRDQGVGNTEAFF.

The chain is built from TRBV12-1 and TRBJ1-5; the table's D call, TRBD1, has no DNA check behind it. TRBV12-1 is flagged as a pseudogene. The CDR3 loop spans 14 amino acids. CDR3 nucleotide sequence: TGTGCCAGCAGCTACCGGGACATTGCTTCGCCCCAGCATTTT. Translated: CASSYRDIASPQHF.

This clone was observed a single time. The gene calls are TRBV7-6 and TRBJ2-5; D is possibly TRBD1 (5 bases). The CDR3 contains 16 residues. Germline V gene sequence: CDR1 SGHVS, CDR2 FNYEAQ. Deletions cut 2 bases from V and 1 base from J, with 14 bases between. Here the CDR3 DNA reads TGTGCCAGCAGCTTATCTGGCAGGACACTCCAAGAGACCCAGTACTTC. It codes for CASSLSGRTLQETQYF.